This T cell receptor beta chain was recovered during a study of identical twins. This clonotype was seen a few times. What it recognizes is unknown. Using its own MiXCR run on the 5' RACE reads, TCRdb lists one record per CDR3 protein. The sample lists hundreds of thousands of distinct CDR3 sequences, approximately 18% seen once, with 13% in the top ten. Study outcomes and limitations: Low generation probability was overrepresented in out-of-frame alpha sequences shared by twins.

CDR1 is MNHNS, CDR2 SASEGT, per germline. After removal of 10 bases from V and 0 bases from J, the junction contained 6 bases not matched to a gene. The CDR3 runs 14 residues. This sample also belongs to another study, concerning T cells expressing NK-cell markers. That paper notes: Sorted CD3+CD56+NKG2C+, CD3+CD56+NKG2C- and CD3+CD56-NKG2C+ T cells provided the TCR beta repertoires.

Sample: PBMCs. The chain has TRBV6-1 and TRBJ2-5; 9 nucleotides match TRBD1. The TCR comes from a woman between 18 and 29 years old in good health. The chain's CDR3 is CATRTGAYQETQYF. The CDR3 DNA sequence: TGTGCCACCCGGACAGGGGCTTACCAAGAGACCCAGTACTTC.